This T cell receptor (beta chain) was sequenced in a study of CD8 T cells in ankylosing spondylitis. Points from the study as a whole: Disease-associated clones were reportedly significantly overrepresented in matched ankylosing spondylitis synovial fluid. Several of the motif variants were reported before in synovial fluid and blood from reactive arthritis.

This clonotype was found many times. Its cognate antigen is unknown. The CDR3 is 17 residues long. Per the germline V gene, CDR1 is SGHTA and CDR2 is FQGNSA. Trimming at V came to 3 bases and at J to 6 bases, leaving 15 bases not matched to a gene. Each CDR3 protein gets one entry after TCRdb re-called the 5' RACE reads with MiXCR. The sample has 300,000 to 350,000 distinct CDR3 sequences, approximately 15% seen once. The chain combines TRBV7-2 with TRBJ2-3; 7 nucleotides agree with TRBD1. Sample: blood, either unsorted or a sorted T cell fraction (not recorded which). The TCR originated in a male donor with ankylosing spondylitis or in good health (not recorded which). CDR3 sequence (DNA): TGTGCCAGCAGCTTGAGTGCTCTCGGCAGGGGGATGGATACGCAGTATTTT. Its translation is CASSLSALGRGMDTQYF.